This paragraph covers one T cell receptor (beta chain) sequence. V dropped 2 bases and J dropped 2; count of bases not matched to a gene: 8. Germline CDR1 and CDR2: MNHEY and SVGAGI. The CDR3 length is 16 residues. This sample is part of a study of CD8 T cells in Susac syndrome. With random hexamers, roughly 0.45 to 1 ug RNA was reverse transcribed. Each CDR3 protein is one row after TCRdb ran MiXCR on the immunoSEQ multiplex PCR reads. The repertoire holds 200,000 or so distinct CDR3 sequences, with 90% to 95% as singletons. CD8+ and CD4+ T cells circulating in blood were sequenced for TCR beta. TEMRA cells were FACS-enriched, while CD8+ and CD4+ T cells were negatively isolated.

The sequenced sample consisted of CD4+ T cells from PBMCs. The chain carries TRBV6-5 and TRBJ2-7, with 8 positions matching TRBD2. The receptor was isolated from a human donor with multiple sclerosis. The CDR3 loop reads CASSYADAGGTYEQYF. DNA of the CDR3: TGTGCCAGCAGTTACGCAGACGCGGGGGGAACCTACGAGCAGTACTTC.